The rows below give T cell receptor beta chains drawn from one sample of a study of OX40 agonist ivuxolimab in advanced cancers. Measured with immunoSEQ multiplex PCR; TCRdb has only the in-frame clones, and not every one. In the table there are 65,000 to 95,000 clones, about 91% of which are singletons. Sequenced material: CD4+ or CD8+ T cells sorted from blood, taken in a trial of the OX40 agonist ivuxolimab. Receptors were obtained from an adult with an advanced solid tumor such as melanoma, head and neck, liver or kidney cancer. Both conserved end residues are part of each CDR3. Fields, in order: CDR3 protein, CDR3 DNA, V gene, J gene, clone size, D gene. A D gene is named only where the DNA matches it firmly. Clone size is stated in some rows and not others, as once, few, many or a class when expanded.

CDR3aa: CASSTRQGWEQFF
CDR3nt: TGTGCCAGCAGCACCCGACAGGGATGGGAGCAGTTCTTC
v_gene: TRBV11-3
j_gene: TRBJ2-1
abundance: few
d_gene: TRBD1

CDR3aa: CASSRGTGRNTEAFF
CDR3nt: TGTGCCAGCAGCCGAGGGACAGGGCGGAACACTGAAGCTTTCTTT
v_gene: TRBV9
j_gene: TRBJ1-1
abundance: NA
d_gene: TRBD1

CDR3aa: CASSRGQRLEQYF
CDR3nt: TGTGCCAGCAGCAGGGGACAGAGGCTCGAGCAGTACTTC
v_gene: TRBV11-2
j_gene: TRBJ2-7
abundance: NA
d_gene: TRBD1

CDR3aa: CASSQEPGSDQPQHF
CDR3nt: TGTGCCAGCAGCCAAGAGCCGGGCTCTGATCAGCCCCAGCATTTT
v_gene: TRBV5-5
j_gene: TRBJ1-5
abundance: NA
d_gene: NA

CDR3aa: CASSTLNRGKDGYTF
CDR3nt: TGTGCCAGTAGTACCCTGAACAGAGGGAAGGATGGCTACACCTTC
v_gene: TRBV19
j_gene: TRBJ1-2
abundance: NA
d_gene: NA

CDR3aa: CASSLGTLQETQYF
CDR3nt: TGTGCCAGCAGCTTAGGGACACTCCAAGAGACCCAGTACTTC
v_gene: TRBV5-6
j_gene: TRBJ2-5
abundance: NA
d_gene: NA

CDR3aa: CASSITSRAEAFF
CDR3nt: TGTGCCAGTAGTATAACCTCCCGGGCTGAAGCTTTCTTT
v_gene: TRBV19
j_gene: TRBJ1-1
abundance: few
d_gene: NA

CDR3aa: CASDLGLNQPQHF
CDR3nt: TGTGCCAGCGACCTGGGGTTAAATCAGCCCCAGCATTTT
v_gene: TRBV6-1
j_gene: TRBJ1-5
abundance: NA
d_gene: NA

CDR3aa: CSVDKERINNEQFF
CDR3nt: TGCAGCGTGGACAAGGAGCGGATAAACAATGAGCAGTTCTTC
v_gene: TRBV29-1
j_gene: TRBJ2-1
abundance: once
d_gene: NA

CDR3aa: CASSQDTGTEAFF
CDR3nt: TGCGCCAGCAGCCAAGACACCGGCACTGAAGCTTTCTTT
v_gene: TRBV4-1
j_gene: TRBJ1-1
abundance: NA
d_gene: NA

CDR3aa: CASSSTGVNEQFF
CDR3nt: TGTGCCAGCAGCAGTACAGGGGTCAATGAGCAGTTCTTC
v_gene: TRBV11-1
j_gene: TRBJ2-1
abundance: NA
d_gene: TRBD1

CDR3aa: CASSIQGAKSEQYF
CDR3nt: TGTGCCAGCAGTATACAGGGGGCGAAGAGCGAGCAGTACTTC
v_gene: TRBV2
j_gene: TRBJ2-7
abundance: NA
d_gene: TRBD1

CDR3aa: CASSFNSGSTDTQYF
CDR3nt: TGTGCCAGCAGCTTCAATAGCGGTAGCACAGATACGCAGTATTTT
v_gene: TRBV7-2
j_gene: TRBJ2-3
abundance: NA
d_gene: NA

CDR3aa: CASYPHSTPHPAFF
CDR3nt: TGTGCCAGCTACCCTCACAGTACCCCGCATCCGGCTTTCTTT
v_gene: TRBV27
j_gene: TRBJ1-1
abundance: NA
d_gene: NA

CDR3aa: CASSLSEPGNTIYF
CDR3nt: TGCGCCAGCAGCCTATCAGAGCCTGGAAACACCATATATTTT
v_gene: TRBV4-1
j_gene: TRBJ1-3
abundance: NA
d_gene: NA

CDR3aa: CASTLPVGLPGGYTF
CDR3nt: TGTGCCAGCACCCTCCCGGTGGGACTCCCCGGTGGCTACACCTTC
v_gene: TRBV5-4
j_gene: TRBJ1-2
abundance: few
d_gene: NA

CDR3aa: CASRGTGGAADTQYF
CDR3nt: TGTGCCAGCAGAGGGACAGGGGGCGCAGCAGATACGCAGTATTTT
v_gene: TRBV7-3
j_gene: TRBJ2-3
abundance: NA
d_gene: TRBD1

CDR3aa: CASSRSGLSYEQYF
CDR3nt: TGTGCCAGCAGCCGCTCGGGTCTTTCCTACGAGCAGTACTTC
v_gene: TRBV7-2
j_gene: TRBJ2-7
abundance: NA
d_gene: NA

CDR3aa: CASSRGGTDTQYF
CDR3nt: TGTGCCAGCAGTAGAGGGGGCACAGATACGCAGTATTTT
v_gene: TRBV6-1
j_gene: TRBJ2-3
abundance: once
d_gene: NA

CDR3aa: CASTRDTNTGELFF
CDR3nt: TGCGCCAGCACTCGGGACACCAACACCGGGGAGCTGTTTTTT
v_gene: TRBV5-1
j_gene: TRBJ2-2
abundance: NA
d_gene: NA

CDR3aa: CASSQVGEGATEAFF
CDR3nt: TGTGCCAGCAGCCAAGTTGGCGAGGGGGCGACTGAAGCTTTCTTT
v_gene: TRBV5-4
j_gene: TRBJ1-1
abundance: NA
d_gene: TRBD1

CDR3aa: CAWSPASVAYEQYF
CDR3nt: TGTGCCTGGAGTCCGGCTAGCGTTGCCTACGAGCAGTACTTC
v_gene: TRBV30
j_gene: TRBJ2-7
abundance: NA
d_gene: NA

CDR3aa: CASSPPGTGFPYEQYF
CDR3nt: TGTGCCAGCTCACCACCCGGGACAGGGTTCCCCTACGAGCAGTACTTC
v_gene: TRBV18
j_gene: TRBJ2-7
abundance: NA
d_gene: TRBD1

CDR3aa: CASSPPGQDFYGYTF
CDR3nt: TGTGCCAGCTCACCTCCGGGACAGGACTTCTATGGCTACACCTTC
v_gene: TRBV18
j_gene: TRBJ1-2
abundance: NA
d_gene: TRBD1

CDR3aa: CASSLGGRGHEKLFF
CDR3nt: TGTGCCAGCAGCTTGGGGGGCCGGGGGCATGAAAAACTGTTTTTT
v_gene: TRBV5-4
j_gene: TRBJ1-4
abundance: NA
d_gene: NA

CDR3aa: CASSAREGLGTDTQYF
CDR3nt: TGTGCCAGCAGCGCCAGAGAGGGACTCGGCACAGATACGCAGTATTTT
v_gene: TRBV9
j_gene: TRBJ2-3
abundance: NA
d_gene: NA

CDR3aa: CASSLGPETQYF
CDR3nt: TGTGCCAGCAGCTTAGGACCAGAGACCCAGTACTTC
v_gene: TRBV7-9
j_gene: TRBJ2-5
abundance: NA
d_gene: NA

CDR3aa: CASSLGQGATAFF
CDR3nt: TGTGCCAGCTCACTCGGACAGGGGGCGACAGCTTTCTTT
v_gene: TRBV18
j_gene: TRBJ1-1
abundance: NA
d_gene: TRBD1

CDR3aa: CASRQGVRDTQYF
CDR3nt: TGTGCCAGCAGACAGGGGGTGAGAGATACGCAGTATTTT
v_gene: TRBV2
j_gene: TRBJ2-3
abundance: NA
d_gene: TRBD1

CDR3aa: CASNQGTQGSPLHF
CDR3nt: TGTGCCAGCAACCAGGGGACCCAGGGGTCACCCCTCCACTTT
v_gene: TRBV6-5
j_gene: TRBJ1-6
abundance: NA
d_gene: NA

CDR3aa: CASSLGAPYEQYF
CDR3nt: TGCGCCAGCAGCTTGGGGGCACCCTACGAGCAGTACTTC
v_gene: TRBV5-1
j_gene: TRBJ2-7
abundance: NA
d_gene: NA

CDR3aa: CASSLNRDSGGKLFF
CDR3nt: TGCGCCAGCAGCTTAAACCGGGACAGCGGTGGAAAACTGTTTTTT
v_gene: TRBV5-1
j_gene: TRBJ1-4
abundance: NA
d_gene: TRBD1

CDR3aa: CASSLVVNTEAFF
CDR3nt: TGTGCCAGCAGCTTAGTGGTGAACACTGAAGCTTTCTTT
v_gene: TRBV7-2
j_gene: TRBJ1-1
abundance: NA
d_gene: NA

CDR3aa: CASSLMGQGGETQYF
CDR3nt: TGTGCCAGCAGCTTAATGGGCCAGGGAGGAGAGACCCAGTACTTC
v_gene: TRBV7-3
j_gene: TRBJ2-5
abundance: NA
d_gene: NA

CDR3aa: CASSPSSGRASYNEQFF
CDR3nt: TGCGCCAGCAGCCCATCTAGCGGGAGGGCTTCATACAATGAGCAGTTCTTC
v_gene: TRBV5-1
j_gene: TRBJ2-1
abundance: NA
d_gene: TRBD2